There are a few counts of the clone carrying this T cell receptor (beta chain). TCRdb keeps only in-frame clones here, not all; method: immunoSEQ multiplex PCR. Here the sample spans around 22,000 clones, around 88% being singletons. Sampling of each patient yielded between 1 and 8 specimens, collected pretreatment and on-treatment. This entry is derived from a study of PD-L1 blockade in urothelial cancer. Across the study: Each patient had 0 to 3 earlier chemotherapy regimens. Blood samples had a median of about 150,000 T cells.

This TCR derives from a man in his fifties with urothelial cancer. The material sequenced was PBMCs, taken around atezolizumab (anti-PD-L1) treatment.

In DNA form, the CDR3 reads TGCGCCAGCAGCTTACTCCGGGACAGCGGTAATTCACCCCTCCACTTT. The encoded protein is CASSLLRDSGNSPLHF. The chain employs TRBV5-1 and TRBJ1-6, with 7 bases fitting TRBD1. Germline V lookup: CDR1 SGHRS, CDR2 YFSETQ. J gave up 6 bases and V 2 bases, and 8 bases lay outside the gene matches. CDR3 length: 16 amino acids. Combining the CDR3 with reference TRBV5-1 and TRBJ1-6 gives the whole variable domain KAGVTQTPRYLIKTRGQQVTLSCSPISGHRSVSWYQQTPGQGLQFLFEYFSETQRNKGNFPGRFSGRQFSNSRSEMNVSTLELGDSALYLCASSLLRDSGNSPLHFGNGTRLTVT.